This T cell receptor beta chain was recorded in a study of OX40 agonist ivuxolimab in advanced cancers. Sequenced by immunoSEQ multiplex PCR; TCRdb stores in-frame clones only, minus some. The sample records about 62,000 clones, approximately 80% being singletons. V was clipped by 3 bases and J by 8 bases; unmatched bases: 8. The CDR3 has 15 residues. From germline, CDR1 is SGDLS and CDR2 YYNGEE. The clonotype was recovered from an adult with an advanced solid tumor such as melanoma, head and neck, liver or kidney cancer. The sequences come from CD4+ or CD8+ T cells sorted from blood, collected in a trial of the OX40 agonist ivuxolimab. The chain couples TRBV9 to TRBJ1-4; 9 nucleotides line up with TRBD1. CDR3 DNA: TGTGCCAGCAGCGCCCGACAGGGGGATCGGGAAAAACTGTTTTTT. As protein: CASSARQGDREKLFF.